This is a list of T cell receptor beta chains from one sample in a study of blood T cell repertoires in COVID-19. Repertoires were generated with immunoSEQ multiplex PCR, while TCRdb's copy carries only in-frame clones and drops some. The table has tens of thousands of clones, approximately 89% seen once. Sequenced input: peripheral blood. These receptors were obtained from a man aged 45-65 years with active or convalescent COVID-19. Each CDR3 is given with its conserved first and last residue. A D gene is named only where the DNA matches it firmly. Only some rows state a clone size, as once, few, many or a class for expanded clones.

j_call: TRBJ2-7; v_call: TRBV18; d_call: TRBD1; clone_size: few; cdr3_aa: CASSPPGQGRQYF; cdr3_nt: TGTGCCAGCTCACCACCCGGACAGGGAAGACAGTACTTC
j_call: TRBJ1-1; v_call: TRBV3-1/TRBV3-2; d_call: TRBD1; clone_size: .; cdr3_aa: CASSQAGTVEAFF; cdr3_nt: TGTGCCAGCAGCCAGGCCGGGACAGTTGAAGCTTTCTTT
j_call: TRBJ1-2; v_call: TRBV28; d_call: TRBD1; clone_size: .; cdr3_aa: CASSLDRGYGYTF; cdr3_nt: TGTGCCAGCAGTTTAGACAGGGGTTATGGCTACACCTTC
j_call: TRBJ2-7; v_call: TRBV21-1; d_call: .; clone_size: .; cdr3_aa: CASSPSRSSYEQYF; cdr3_nt: TGTGCCAGCAGCCCTTCTAGGAGCTCCTACGAGCAGTACTTC
j_call: TRBJ1-2; v_call: TRBV7-2; d_call: .; clone_size: .; cdr3_aa: CASSLVSYGYTF; cdr3_nt: TGTGCCAGCAGCTTAGTCTCCTATGGCTACACCTTC
j_call: TRBJ2-5; v_call: TRBV7-6; d_call: .; clone_size: once; cdr3_aa: CASSPLGGYNQETQYF; cdr3_nt: TGTGCCAGCAGCCCCTTGGGCGGGTATAACCAAGAGACCCAGTACTTC
j_call: TRBJ2-1; v_call: TRBV5-1; d_call: TRBD2; clone_size: .; cdr3_aa: CASSWSGEFYNEQFF; cdr3_nt: TGCGCCAGCAGCTGGAGCGGGGAGTTCTACAATGAGCAGTTCTTC
j_call: TRBJ1-2; v_call: TRBV28; d_call: .; clone_size: .; cdr3_aa: CASTHGAGRAGYTF; cdr3_nt: TGTGCCAGCACCCACGGCGCGGGCCGGGCTGGCTACACCTTC
j_call: TRBJ1-3; v_call: TRBV7-5; d_call: .; clone_size: .; cdr3_aa: CVRSLTPRQVGNTIYF; cdr3_nt: TGTGTCAGAAGCTTAACCCCCCGACAGGTTGGAAACACCATATATTTT
j_call: TRBJ1-1; v_call: TRBV6-5; d_call: TRBD1; clone_size: .; cdr3_aa: CASKQGAVTEAFF; cdr3_nt: TGTGCCAGCAAGCAGGGGGCGGTGACTGAAGCTTTCTTT
j_call: TRBJ1-2; v_call: TRBV5-1; d_call: .; clone_size: .; cdr3_aa: CASRGGGLGYTF; cdr3_nt: TGCGCCAGCAGGGGCGGGGGGCTCGGCTACACCTTC
j_call: TRBJ1-2; v_call: TRBV19; d_call: TRBD1; clone_size: .; cdr3_aa: CASRAQGQGPSYTF; cdr3_nt: TGTGCCAGTAGAGCACAGGGACAGGGTCCGAGCTACACCTTC
j_call: TRBJ1-1; v_call: TRBV10-2; d_call: TRBD1; clone_size: .; cdr3_aa: CASSGYRGTEAFF; cdr3_nt: TGCGCCAGCAGTGGGTACAGGGGGACTGAAGCTTTCTTT
j_call: TRBJ2-5; v_call: TRBV5-1; d_call: .; clone_size: .; cdr3_aa: CASSEALETQYF; cdr3_nt: TGCGCCAGCAGCGAAGCCTTAGAGACCCAGTACTTC
j_call: TRBJ1-2; v_call: TRBV6-5; d_call: TRBD1; clone_size: .; cdr3_aa: CASSYPLPGQGPGYTF; cdr3_nt: TGTGCCAGCAGTTACCCCCTACCGGGACAGGGTCCTGGCTACACCTTC
j_call: TRBJ1-1; v_call: TRBV10-3; d_call: TRBD1; clone_size: .; cdr3_aa: CAISEDRGLSPEAFF; cdr3_nt: TGTGCCATCAGCGAGGACAGGGGGCTATCGCCTGAAGCTTTCTTT
j_call: TRBJ1-1; v_call: TRBV18; d_call: .; clone_size: .; cdr3_aa: CASSPDLTGNTEAFF; cdr3_nt: TGTGCCAGCTCACCCGACTTGACAGGGAACACTGAAGCTTTCTTT
j_call: TRBJ1-6; v_call: TRBV6-2/TRBV6-3; d_call: .; clone_size: .; cdr3_aa: CASSYVGANSPLHF; cdr3_nt: TGTGCCAGCAGTTACGTGGGGGCGAATTCACCCCTCCACTTT
j_call: TRBJ2-7; v_call: TRBV7-2; d_call: .; clone_size: few; cdr3_aa: CASSLGGSRREQYF; cdr3_nt: TGTGCCAGCAGCTTAGGCGGCTCGAGGAGAGAGCAGTACTTC
j_call: TRBJ2-3; v_call: TRBV11-2; d_call: .; clone_size: .; cdr3_aa: CASSLEGGAVDTQYF; cdr3_nt: TGTGCCAGCAGCTTAGAAGGGGGGGCCGTAGATACGCAGTATTTT
j_call: TRBJ1-4; v_call: TRBV19; d_call: TRBD1; clone_size: few; cdr3_aa: CATKASGTVNEKLFF; cdr3_nt: TGTGCCACCAAGGCGTCAGGGACAGTGAATGAAAAACTGTTTTTT
j_call: TRBJ2-2; v_call: TRBV4-2; d_call: .; clone_size: .; cdr3_aa: CASSQGRLENTGELFF; cdr3_nt: TGTGCCAGCAGCCAAGGGAGATTAGAGAACACCGGGGAGCTGTTTTTT
j_call: TRBJ2-3; v_call: TRBV29-1; d_call: TRBD2; clone_size: .; cdr3_aa: CSGGTSGGTDTQYF; cdr3_nt: TGCAGCGGGGGGACTAGCGGGGGCACAGATACGCAGTATTTT
j_call: TRBJ2-6; v_call: TRBV2; d_call: TRBD1; clone_size: .; cdr3_aa: CASTIDRAGANVLTF; cdr3_nt: TGTGCCAGCACTATTGACAGGGCTGGGGCCAACGTCCTGACTTTC
j_call: TRBJ2-3; v_call: TRBV3-1/TRBV3-2; d_call: .; clone_size: .; cdr3_aa: CASSQVLGPDTQYF; cdr3_nt: TGTGCCAGCAGCCAAGTTCTGGGCCCAGATACGCAGTATTTT
j_call: TRBJ2-3; v_call: TRBV7-8; d_call: TRBD2; clone_size: .; cdr3_aa: CASSLAQLAVTDTQYF; cdr3_nt: TGTGCCAGCAGCTTAGCGCAACTAGCGGTCACAGATACGCAGTATTTT